This T cell receptor beta chain was profiled in a study of T cells in Graves' hyperthyroidism and ophthalmopathy. Patients aged 18 to 65 had newly diagnosed hyperthyroidism lasting under 2 months. RNA transcripts gave rise to amplified TCR beta CDR3 regions. TCR CDR3 regions were first amplified by RT-PCR with HTBI primers. TCRdb used MiXCR to reprocess the multiplex PCR reads, holding one entry per CDR3 protein. The sample holds roughly 570,000 distinct CDR3 sequences, about 15% seen once. Germline V gene sequence: CDR1 MNHEY, CDR2 SVGEGT. This CDR3 has 15 residues. As concerns this clonotype: This could be a read error, since a much larger clone is one nucleotide away.

J is TRBJ2-1 and V is TRBV6-2 or TRBV6-3, with D unresolved. The receptor comes from a woman aged 25 to 45 with Graves' hyperthyroidism. Sequenced sample: blood. As DNA, the CDR3 is TGTGCCAGCAGTTCCTTAGAAGACCAAAACAATGAGCGGTTCTTC. Protein: CASSSLEDQNNERFF.